The rows below give T cell receptor beta chains drawn from one sample of a study of human versus mouse CDR3 diversity and MHC coevolution. Sequenced by immunoSEQ multiplex PCR; TCRdb stores in-frame clones only, minus some. The sample carries tens of thousands of clones, about 93% recorded once. The sample consisted of naive CD4+ T cells from blood. All receptors come from a person aged 55-75 years in good health. Each CDR3 is given without its conserved first and last residue. Each record gives: CDR3 protein, clone size, J gene, D gene, V gene. D genes are given only for firm matches. Where a row states a size, it is once, few, many or the class of an expanded clone; other rows omit it.

CDR3: ATYGTGDPTGELF
size: -
J: TRBJ2-2
D: TRBD1
V: TRBV6-1

CDR3: ASSANRATNEKLF
size: -
J: TRBJ1-4
D: -
V: TRBV7-2

CDR3: ASSWPGTGGYTEAF
size: -
J: TRBJ1-1
D: TRBD1
V: TRBV5-4

CDR3: ASSLGLADTEKLF
size: once
J: TRBJ1-4
D: -
V: TRBV5-8

CDR3: ASSLEGLAGGGKQY
size: -
J: TRBJ2-3
D: TRBD2
V: TRBV4-2

CDR3: ASSLVLAGKETQY
size: -
J: TRBJ2-5
D: -
V: TRBV11-2

CDR3: ASSLRGNQETQY
size: -
J: TRBJ2-5
D: -
V: TRBV7-9

CDR3: ASSLGPDRGETQY
size: once
J: TRBJ2-5
D: -
V: TRBV27

CDR3: ASNAGQGRAGELF
size: -
J: TRBJ2-2
D: TRBD1
V: TRBV11-2

CDR3: SVRDRDIYGYT
size: -
J: TRBJ1-2
D: TRBD1
V: TRBV29-1

CDR3: ASSASTGGYEQY
size: -
J: TRBJ2-7
D: TRBD1
V: TRBV9

CDR3: ASRQGAAYGYT
size: -
J: TRBJ1-2
D: TRBD1
V: TRBV2

CDR3: ASSQGRDNHYNEQF
size: -
J: TRBJ2-1
D: -
V: TRBV4-1

CDR3: ASSSTGTSGNEQF
size: -
J: TRBJ2-1
D: TRBD2
V: TRBV9

CDR3: ASSVGQAGGNEQF
size: -
J: TRBJ2-1
D: TRBD2
V: TRBV9

CDR3: ASSLGREQPQH
size: -
J: TRBJ1-5
D: -
V: TRBV7-2

CDR3: ASSLVAGLAGVLYEQY
size: -
J: TRBJ2-7
D: TRBD2
V: TRBV7-2

CDR3: ASSERGNTEAF
size: few
J: TRBJ1-1
D: -
V: TRBV6-1

CDR3: ASSSHPPVSDEKLF
size: -
J: TRBJ1-4
D: -
V: TRBV7-3